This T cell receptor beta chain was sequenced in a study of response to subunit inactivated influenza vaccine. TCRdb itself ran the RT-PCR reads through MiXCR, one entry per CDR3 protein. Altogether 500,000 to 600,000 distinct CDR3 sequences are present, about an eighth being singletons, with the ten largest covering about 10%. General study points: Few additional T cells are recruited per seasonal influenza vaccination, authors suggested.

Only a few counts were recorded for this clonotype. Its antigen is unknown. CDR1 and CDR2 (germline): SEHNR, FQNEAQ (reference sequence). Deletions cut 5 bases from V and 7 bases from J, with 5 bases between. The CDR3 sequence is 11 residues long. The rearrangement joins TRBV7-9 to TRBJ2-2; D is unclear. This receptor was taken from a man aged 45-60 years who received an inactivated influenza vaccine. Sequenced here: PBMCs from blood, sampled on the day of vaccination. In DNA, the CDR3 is TGTGCCAGCAGCAACCGCGGGGAGCTGTTTTTT. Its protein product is CASSNRGELFF. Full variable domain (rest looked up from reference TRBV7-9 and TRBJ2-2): DTGVSQNPRHKITKRGQNVTFRCDPISEHNRLYWYRQTLGQGPEFLTYFQNEAQLEKSRLLSDRFSAERPKGSFSTLEIQRTEQGDSAMYLCASSNRGELFFGEGSRLTVL.